This entry concerns a single T cell receptor beta chain. Per the original methods: Estimation of nucleated cell counts relied on the amplification of reference gene primers. Produced via immunoSEQ multiplex PCR; TCRdb's table is partial and in-frame only. V and J calls and clone size are those listed in that table; D and trimming were worked out from the DNA. In the table there are about 670,000 clones, 85% to 90% of which are singletons. This entry comes from a study of blood T cell repertoires in COVID-19. The length of the CDR3 is 18 residues. The V gene end was trimmed by 0 bases and the J gene end by 2 bases; junction bases not matched to a gene: 12. The germline CDR1 and CDR2 sequences are MGHRA and YSYEKL.

The gene calls are TRBV4-1 and TRBJ1-2, with 7 bases aligning to TRBD1. The sample comprised peripheral blood. The receptor was isolated from a woman aged 18-29 years with acute or convalescent COVID-19. CDR3 in DNA: TGCGCCAGCAGCCAAGATTTGAGAGGGGGCTTACTAAACTATGGCTACACCTTC. Amino acid sequence: CASSQDLRGGLLNYGYTF.